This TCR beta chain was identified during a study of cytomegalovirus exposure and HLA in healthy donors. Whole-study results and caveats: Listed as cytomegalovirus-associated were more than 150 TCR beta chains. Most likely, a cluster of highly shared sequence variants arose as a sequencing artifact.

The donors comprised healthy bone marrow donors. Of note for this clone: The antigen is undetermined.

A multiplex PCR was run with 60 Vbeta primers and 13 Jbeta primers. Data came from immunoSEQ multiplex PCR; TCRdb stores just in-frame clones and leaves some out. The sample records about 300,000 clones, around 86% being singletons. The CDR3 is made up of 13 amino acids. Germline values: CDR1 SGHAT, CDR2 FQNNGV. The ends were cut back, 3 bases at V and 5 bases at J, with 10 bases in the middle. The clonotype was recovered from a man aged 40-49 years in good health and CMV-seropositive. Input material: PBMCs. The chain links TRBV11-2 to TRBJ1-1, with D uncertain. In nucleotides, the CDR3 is TGTGCCAGCAGCTTTTCTATCGGGACTGAAGCTTTCTTT. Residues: CASSFSIGTEAFF.